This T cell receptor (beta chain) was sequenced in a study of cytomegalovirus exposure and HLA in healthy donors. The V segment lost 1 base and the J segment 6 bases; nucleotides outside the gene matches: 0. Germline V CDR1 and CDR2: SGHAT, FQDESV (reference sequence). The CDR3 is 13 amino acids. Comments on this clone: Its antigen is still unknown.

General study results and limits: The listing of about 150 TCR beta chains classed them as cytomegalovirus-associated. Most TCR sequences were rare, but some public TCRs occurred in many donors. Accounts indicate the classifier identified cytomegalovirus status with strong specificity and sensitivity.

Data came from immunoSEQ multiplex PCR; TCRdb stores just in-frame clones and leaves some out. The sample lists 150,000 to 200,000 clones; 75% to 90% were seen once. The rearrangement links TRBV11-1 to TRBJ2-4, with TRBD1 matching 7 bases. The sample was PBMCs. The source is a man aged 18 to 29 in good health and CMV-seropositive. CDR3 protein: CASSLGQGNIQYF. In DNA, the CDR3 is TGTGCCAGCAGCTTAGGACAGGGAAACATTCAGTACTTC.